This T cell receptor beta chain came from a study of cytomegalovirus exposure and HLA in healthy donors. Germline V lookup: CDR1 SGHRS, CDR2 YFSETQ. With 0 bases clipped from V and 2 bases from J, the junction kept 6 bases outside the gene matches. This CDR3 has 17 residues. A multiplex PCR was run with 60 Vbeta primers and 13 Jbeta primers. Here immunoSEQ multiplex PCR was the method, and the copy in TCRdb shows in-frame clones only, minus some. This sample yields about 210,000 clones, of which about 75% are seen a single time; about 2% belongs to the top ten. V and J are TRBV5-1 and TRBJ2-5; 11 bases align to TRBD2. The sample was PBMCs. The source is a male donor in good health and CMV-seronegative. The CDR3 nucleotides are TGCGCCAGCAGCTTGGCCCCTAGCGGGGGGCAACAAGAGACCCAGTACTTC. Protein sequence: CASSLAPSGGQQETQYF.